This T cell receptor beta chain was sequenced for a study of cytomegalovirus exposure and HLA in healthy donors. Study-level findings and limits: It was approximately 150 TCR beta chains that were listed as cytomegalovirus-associated.

60 Vbeta and 13 Jbeta primers were used in PCR. TCRdb's table, derived via immunoSEQ multiplex PCR, lists solely in-frame clones and lacks some. Its table lists approximately 120,000 clones. Regarding this clone: Its antigen is as yet unknown.

The CDR3 has 17 amino acids. Germline loops: CDR1 SGHAT, CDR2 FQNNGV. Trimming at V came to 3 bases and at J to 0 bases, leaving 8 bases not matched to a gene. The sequence was collected from a man between 35 and 55 years old in good health and CMV-seronegative. V is TRBV11-2 and J is TRBJ2-7, with 10 bases aligning to TRBD2. The sequenced material came from PBMCs. The CDR3 region is CASSLRGSGRASYEQYF. CDR3 DNA: TGTGCCAGCAGCTTGCGCGGGAGCGGGAGGGCCTCCTACGAGCAGTACTTC.